The clone carrying this T cell receptor beta chain has ten or more counts. Antigen: not known. Via MiXCR, TCRdb re-called the reads, giving one row per CDR3 protein. The sample has over 450,000 distinct CDR3 sequences, 11% seen once. This sample is drawn from a study of T cell repertoires in cytomegalovirus infection. Study details: Through public TCR beta signatures, both CMV infection and matching HLA type were indicated. General study results and limits: HLA-C-restricted CMV clonotypes gave the most frequent clonotype in two of eight donors.

The source of this sequence is a human donor in good health (CMV status not recorded). Some clones in this sample may be carry-over from other donors' samples. Sequenced: PBMCs.

CDR3 in DNA: TGTGCCAGCAGCCAAGACGAGATCAGGGGGCGACGGAATCAGCCCCAGCATTTT. It is translated as CASSQDEIRGRRNQPQHF. The chain is built from TRBV7-2 and TRBJ1-5; TRBD1 matches at 8 bases. Germline V CDR1 and CDR2: SGHTA, FQGNSA. This CDR3 comprises 18 residues. V lost 5 bases to trimming and J lost 4 bases; unmatched junction nucleotides: 16.